This T cell receptor (beta chain) stems from a study of OX40 agonist ivuxolimab in advanced cancers. Study summary: Three dose-escalation patients had partial responses: one with hepatocellular carcinoma and two with cutaneous melanoma. Findings and limits, study-wide: Dose levels from 0.1 to 3.0 mg/kg saw CD4+ and CD8+ blood T cells expand clonally by week 6.

Trimming removed 0 bases from V and 5 bases from J, with 14 bases in between. The CDR3 spans 15 residues. Germline V CDR1 and CDR2: SGHKS, YYEKEE (reference sequence). On this clone: The antigen remains undetermined.

The protocol was immunoSEQ multiplex PCR, while the TCRdb copy is restricted to in-frame clones and leaves out a portion. The profile covers some 83,000 clones, with approximately 86% appearing a single time and 1.5% to 2% taken by the ten largest. The sequence was obtained from an adult with an advanced solid tumor such as melanoma, head and neck, liver or kidney cancer. The chain carries TRBV5-5 and TRBJ2-5; no clear D gene. The input for sequencing was CD4+ or CD8+ T cells sorted from blood, taken in a trial of the OX40 agonist ivuxolimab. The CDR3 nucleotides read TGTGCCAGCAGCTTGGCGCCGGACCCCCGGGAGACCCAGTACTTC. This translates into CASSLAPDPRETQYF.